Described below is a single T cell receptor (beta chain) sequence and its context. As yet, its antigen is unknown. The entry originates in a study of OX40 agonist ivuxolimab in advanced cancers. Overall study results and limits: Average numbers of expanded clones were greater in CD8+ T cells than in CD4+.

The table came from immunoSEQ multiplex PCR; TCRdb's copy has only in-frame clones and leaves some out. The table has tens of thousands of clones, about 85% seen once; the top ten hold about 16%. Trimming removed 3 bases from V and 2 bases from J; junction bases left unmatched: 7. There are 18 residues in the CDR3. Germline-derived CDR1 and CDR2 are SGDLS and YYNGEE. This sample comprised CD4+ or CD8+ T cells sorted from blood, obtained in a trial of the OX40 agonist ivuxolimab. This chain links TRBV9 with TRBJ2-1; TRBD2 aligns across 14 bases. The TCR was taken from an adult with an advanced solid tumor such as melanoma, head and neck, liver or kidney cancer. The CDR3 sequence is CASSATSGRASPYNEQFF. DNA of the CDR3: TGTGCCAGCAGCGCGACTAGCGGGAGGGCCAGCCCCTACAATGAGCAGTTCTTC.